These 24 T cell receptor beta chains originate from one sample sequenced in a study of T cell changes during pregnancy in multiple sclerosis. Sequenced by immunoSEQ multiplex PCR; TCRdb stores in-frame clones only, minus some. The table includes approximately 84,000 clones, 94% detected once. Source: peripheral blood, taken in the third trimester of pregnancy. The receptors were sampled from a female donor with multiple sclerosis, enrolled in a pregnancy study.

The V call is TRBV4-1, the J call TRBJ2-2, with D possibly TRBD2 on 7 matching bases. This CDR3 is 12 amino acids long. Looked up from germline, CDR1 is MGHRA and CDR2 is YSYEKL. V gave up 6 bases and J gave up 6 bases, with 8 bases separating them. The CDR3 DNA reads TGCGCCAGCAGAGGGGGGGCCGGGGAGCTGTTTTTT. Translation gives CASRGGAGELFF.

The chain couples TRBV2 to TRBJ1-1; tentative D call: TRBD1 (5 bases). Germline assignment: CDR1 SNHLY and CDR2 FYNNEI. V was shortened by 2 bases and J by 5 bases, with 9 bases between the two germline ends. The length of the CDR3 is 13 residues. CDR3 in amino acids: CASSESGATEAFF. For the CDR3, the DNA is TGTGCCAGCAGTGAAAGCGGGGCAACTGAAGCTTTCTTT.

The CDR3 bases are TGTGCCAGCAGCCAGCTTGGGGGCGCAATAAACACCATATATTTT. Protein sequence: CASSQLGGAINTIYF. This chain joins TRBV14 and TRBJ1-3; D is perhaps TRBD1 (6 bases). From germline, CDR1 is SGHDN and CDR2 FVKESK. The CDR3 sequence is 15 residues long. The germline V and J ends were trimmed by 3 bases and 6 bases, with 15 bases remaining between them. Supplemented by reference TRBV14 and TRBJ1-3, the full variable domain reads EAGVTQFPSHSVIEKGQTVTLRCDPISGHDNLYWYRRVMGKEIKFLLHFVKESKQDESGMPNNRFLAERTGGTYSTLKVQPAELEDSGVYFCASSQLGGAINTIYFGEGSWLTVV.

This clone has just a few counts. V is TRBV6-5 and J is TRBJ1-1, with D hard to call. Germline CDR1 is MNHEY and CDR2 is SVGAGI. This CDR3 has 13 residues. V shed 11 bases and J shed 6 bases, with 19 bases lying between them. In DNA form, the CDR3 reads TGTGCCGTCGCGAGGGATGCGAGTGCTGAAGCTTTCTTT. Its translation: CAVARDASAEAFF.

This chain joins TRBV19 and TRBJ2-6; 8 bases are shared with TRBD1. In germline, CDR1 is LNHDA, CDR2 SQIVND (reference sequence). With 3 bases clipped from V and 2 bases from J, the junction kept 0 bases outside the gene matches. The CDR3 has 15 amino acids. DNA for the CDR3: TGTGCCAGTAGTATGGACAGGGCTGGGGCCAACGTCCTGACTTTC. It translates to CASSMDRAGANVLTF. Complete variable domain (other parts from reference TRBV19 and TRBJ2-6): DGGITQSPKYLFRKEGQNVTLSCEQNLNHDAMYWYRQDPGQGLRLIYYSQIVNDFQKGDIAEGYSVSREKKESFPLTVTSAQKNPTAFYLCASSMDRAGANVLTFGAGSRLTVL.

The CDR3 DNA sequence: TGTGCCAGCAGCAGTCGGGACAAGTCCTATAATTCACCCCTCCACTTT. Its translation is CASSSRDKSYNSPLHF. The V call is TRBV13, the J call TRBJ1-6; a weak D match, TRBD1 (6 bases). The CDR3 is made up of 16 amino acids. Germline CDR1 PRHDT, CDR2 FYEKMQ (reference sequence). Trimming took off 5 bases at V and 1 base at J, with 12 bases between the two ends.

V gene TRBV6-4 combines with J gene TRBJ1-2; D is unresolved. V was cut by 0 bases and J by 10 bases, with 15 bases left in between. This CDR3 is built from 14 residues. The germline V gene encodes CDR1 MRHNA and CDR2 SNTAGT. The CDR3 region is CASSDSGGNGYYTF. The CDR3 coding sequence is TGTGCCAGCAGTGACTCAGGAGGGAATGGGTACTACACCTTC.

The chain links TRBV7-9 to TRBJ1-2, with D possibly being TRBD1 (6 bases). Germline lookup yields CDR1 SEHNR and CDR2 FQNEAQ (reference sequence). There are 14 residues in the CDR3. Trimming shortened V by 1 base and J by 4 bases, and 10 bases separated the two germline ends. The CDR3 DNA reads TGTGCCAGCAGCTTAGGGGACACGACCTATGGCTACACCTTC. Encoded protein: CASSLGDTTYGYTF.

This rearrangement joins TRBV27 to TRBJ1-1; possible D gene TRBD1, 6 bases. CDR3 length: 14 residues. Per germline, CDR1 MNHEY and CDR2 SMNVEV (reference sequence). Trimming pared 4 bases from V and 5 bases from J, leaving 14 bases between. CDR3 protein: CASSYRGGETEAFF. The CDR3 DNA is TGTGCCAGCAGTTATAGAGGGGGAGAAACTGAAGCTTTCTTT.

Here the CDR3 DNA reads TGTGCCAGCAGCCAAGTGGCCAGGGGGCAAAATTCACCCCTCCACTTT. Translation gives CASSQVARGQNSPLHF. The chain joins TRBV14 to TRBJ1-6; 8 bases map to TRBD1. V trimming: 1 base; J trimming: 7 bases; junction bases outside the gene matches: 6. In germline, CDR1 is SGHDN, CDR2 FVKESK. This CDR3 spans 16 amino acids.

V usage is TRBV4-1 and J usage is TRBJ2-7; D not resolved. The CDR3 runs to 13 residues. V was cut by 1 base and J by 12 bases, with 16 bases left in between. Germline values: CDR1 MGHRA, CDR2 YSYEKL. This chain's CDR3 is CASSQVLGELAYF. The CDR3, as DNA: TGCGCCAGCAGCCAAGTTCTCGGAGAGCTGGCGTACTTC.

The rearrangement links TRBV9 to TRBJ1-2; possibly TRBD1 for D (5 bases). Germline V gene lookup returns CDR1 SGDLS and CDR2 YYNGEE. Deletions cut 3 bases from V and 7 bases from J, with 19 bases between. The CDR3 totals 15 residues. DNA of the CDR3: TGTGCCAGCAGCGGGGGCCGATTCCATAAGAGTGGCTACACCTTC. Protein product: CASSGGRFHKSGYTF.

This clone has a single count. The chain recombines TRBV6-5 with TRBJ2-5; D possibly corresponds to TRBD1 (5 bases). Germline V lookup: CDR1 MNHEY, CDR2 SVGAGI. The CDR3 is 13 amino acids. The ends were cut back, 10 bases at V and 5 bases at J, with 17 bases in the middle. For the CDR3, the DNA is TGTGCCACTCAGGCCGGTCACAGGGAGACCCAGTACTTC. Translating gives CATQAGHRETQYF.

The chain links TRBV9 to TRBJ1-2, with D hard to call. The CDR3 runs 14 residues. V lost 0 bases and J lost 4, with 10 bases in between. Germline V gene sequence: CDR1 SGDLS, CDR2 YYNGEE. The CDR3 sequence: CASSVGYGSYGYTF. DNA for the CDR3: TGTGCCAGCAGCGTAGGTTACGGGAGCTATGGCTACACCTTC.

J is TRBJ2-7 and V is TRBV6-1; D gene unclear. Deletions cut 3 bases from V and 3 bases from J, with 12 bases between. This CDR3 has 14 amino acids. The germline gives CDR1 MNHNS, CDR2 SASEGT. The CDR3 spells CASSDSRVIYEQYF. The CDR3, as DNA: TGTGCCAGCAGTGACTCCCGGGTCATCTACGAGCAGTACTTC.

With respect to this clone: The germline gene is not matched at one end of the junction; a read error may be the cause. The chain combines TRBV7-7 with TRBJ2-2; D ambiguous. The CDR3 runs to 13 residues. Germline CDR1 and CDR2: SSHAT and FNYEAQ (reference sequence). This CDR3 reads CASSLVAAGELFF. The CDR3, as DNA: TGTGCTAGCAGCTTAGTGGCGGCCGGGGAGCTGTTTTTT.

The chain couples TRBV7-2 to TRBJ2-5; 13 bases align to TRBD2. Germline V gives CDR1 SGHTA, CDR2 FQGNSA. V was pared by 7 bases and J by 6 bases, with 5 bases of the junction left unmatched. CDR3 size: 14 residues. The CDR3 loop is CASTLAGGQKTQYF. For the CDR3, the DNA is TGTGCCAGCACACTAGCGGGGGGGCAGAAGACCCAGTACTTC.

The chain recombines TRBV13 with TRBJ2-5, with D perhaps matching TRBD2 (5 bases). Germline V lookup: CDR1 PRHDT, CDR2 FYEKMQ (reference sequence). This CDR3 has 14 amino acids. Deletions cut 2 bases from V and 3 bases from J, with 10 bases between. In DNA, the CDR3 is TGTGCCAGCAGCTTATATTCCGGGGAAGAGACCCAGTACTTC. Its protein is CASSLYSGEETQYF.

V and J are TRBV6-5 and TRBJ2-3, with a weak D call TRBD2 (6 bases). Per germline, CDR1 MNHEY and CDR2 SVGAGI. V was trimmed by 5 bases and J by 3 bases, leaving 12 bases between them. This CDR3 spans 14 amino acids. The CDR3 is CASSRDFATDTQYF. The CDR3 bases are TGTGCCAGCAGTCGGGACTTTGCAACAGATACGCAGTATTTT.

The CDR3, as DNA: TGTGCCAGCAGCTTAGCAGGTTCACCCCTCCACTTT. Translating gives CASSLAGSPLHF. The genes are TRBV11-2 and TRBJ1-6; D remains unclear. V lost 1 base and J lost 9, with 4 bases in between. CDR3 length equals 12 residues. Germline V lookup: CDR1 SGHAT, CDR2 FQNNGV. The full variable domain, with the rest looked up from reference TRBV11-2 and TRBJ1-6, is EAGVAQSPRYKIIEKRQSVAFWCNPISGHATLYWYQQILGQGPKLLIQFQNNGVVDDSQLPKDRFSAERLKGVDSTLKIQPAKLEDSAVYLCASSLAGSPLHFGNGTRLTVT.

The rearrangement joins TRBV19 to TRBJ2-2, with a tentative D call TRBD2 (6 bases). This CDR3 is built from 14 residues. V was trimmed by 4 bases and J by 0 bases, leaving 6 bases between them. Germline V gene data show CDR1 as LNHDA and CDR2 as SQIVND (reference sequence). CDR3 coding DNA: TGTGCCAGTAGTAGCGGGGCGAACACCGGGGAGCTGTTTTTT. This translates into CASSSGANTGELFF.

The CDR3 region has the DNA TGTGCCACCACACCGGACAGGTTGGGTAACTATGGCTACACCTTC. It yields the protein CATTPDRLGNYGYTF. The rearrangement links TRBV19 to TRBJ1-2, with TRBD1 matching over 7 bases. Germline V CDR1 and CDR2: LNHDA, SQIVND (reference sequence). CDR3 length: 15 residues. With V trimmed by 10 bases and J by 1 base, 12 bases remained unmatched. The full variable domain, with the rest looked up from reference TRBV19 and TRBJ1-2, is DGGITQSPKYLFRKEGQNVTLSCEQNLNHDAMYWYRQDPGQGLRLIYYSQIVNDFQKGDIAEGYSVSREKKESFPLTVTSAQKNPTAFYLCATTPDRLGNYGYTFGSGTRLTVV.

CDR3 DNA sequence: TGCGCCAGCAGTGCAAAGCCGGGACTAGTGAGCGAGACCCAGTACTTC. This sequence encodes CASSAKPGLVSETQYF. The chain carries TRBV10-2 and TRBJ2-5, with 8 bases fitting TRBD2. The CDR3 is made up of 16 amino acids. The germline V gene has CDR1 WSHSY and CDR2 SAAADI. V was clipped by 4 bases and J by 5 bases; unmatched bases: 12.

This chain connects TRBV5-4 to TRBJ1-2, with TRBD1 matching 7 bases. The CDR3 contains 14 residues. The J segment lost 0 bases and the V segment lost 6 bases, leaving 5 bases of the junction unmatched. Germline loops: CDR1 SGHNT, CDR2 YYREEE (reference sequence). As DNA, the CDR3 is TGTGCCAGCACCCCGGACAGGTCTAACTATGGCTACACCTTC. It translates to CASTPDRSNYGYTF.